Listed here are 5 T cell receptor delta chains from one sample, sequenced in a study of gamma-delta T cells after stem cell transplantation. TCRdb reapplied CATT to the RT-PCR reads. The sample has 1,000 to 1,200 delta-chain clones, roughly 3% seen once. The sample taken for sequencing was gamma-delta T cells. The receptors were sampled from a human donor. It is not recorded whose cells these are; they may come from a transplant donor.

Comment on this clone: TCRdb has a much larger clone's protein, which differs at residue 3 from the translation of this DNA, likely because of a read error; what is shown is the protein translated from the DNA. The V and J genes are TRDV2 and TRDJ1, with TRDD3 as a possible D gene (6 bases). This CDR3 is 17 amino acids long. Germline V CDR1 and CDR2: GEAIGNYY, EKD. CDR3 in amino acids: CARDTAFTGGPTDKLIF. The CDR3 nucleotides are TGTGCCCGTGACACCGCTTTCACCGGGGGACCAACCGATAAACTCATCTTT.

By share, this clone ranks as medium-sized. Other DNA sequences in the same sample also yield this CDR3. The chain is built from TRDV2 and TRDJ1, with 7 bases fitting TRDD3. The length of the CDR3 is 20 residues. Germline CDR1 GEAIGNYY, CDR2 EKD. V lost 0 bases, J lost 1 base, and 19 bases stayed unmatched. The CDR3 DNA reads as TGTGCCTGTGACACCGTACTCAAACGTACTGGGGATGGGGGCACCGATAAACTCATCTTT. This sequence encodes CACDTVLKRTGDGGTDKLIF.

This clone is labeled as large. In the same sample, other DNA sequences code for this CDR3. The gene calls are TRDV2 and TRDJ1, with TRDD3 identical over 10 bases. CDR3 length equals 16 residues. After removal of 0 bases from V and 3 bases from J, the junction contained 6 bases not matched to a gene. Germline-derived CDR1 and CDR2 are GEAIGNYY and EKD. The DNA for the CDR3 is TGTGCCTGTGACACCCTGGGGGATAGGGAGGCCGATAAACTCATCTTT. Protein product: CACDTLGDREADKLIF.

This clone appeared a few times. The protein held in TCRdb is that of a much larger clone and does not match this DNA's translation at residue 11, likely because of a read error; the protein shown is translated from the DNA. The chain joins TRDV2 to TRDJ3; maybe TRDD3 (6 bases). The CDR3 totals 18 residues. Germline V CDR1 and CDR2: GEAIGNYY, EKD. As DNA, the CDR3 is TGTGCCTGTGACACCATTGGGGGCGTCTCCTGCGACACCCGACAGATGTTTTTC. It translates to CACDTIGGVSCDTRQMFF.

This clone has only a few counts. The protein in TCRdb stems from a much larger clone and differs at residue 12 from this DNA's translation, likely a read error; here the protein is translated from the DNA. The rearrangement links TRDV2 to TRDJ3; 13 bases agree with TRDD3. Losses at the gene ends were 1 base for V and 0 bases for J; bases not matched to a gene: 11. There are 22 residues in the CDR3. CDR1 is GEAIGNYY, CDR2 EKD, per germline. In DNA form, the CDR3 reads TGTGCCTGTGACACGGTACTGGGGGATACGCGAAAGAGCTCCTGGGACACCCGACAGATGTTTTTC. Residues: CACDTVLGDTRKSSWDTRQMFF.